The next 12 T cell receptor beta chains were all read from a single sample in a study of shared clonotypes between healthy human individuals. Only in-frame clones appear in the TCRdb table, and some are missing; sequencing was by immunoSEQ multiplex PCR. The sample holds 500,000 to 650,000 clones; around 77% are singletons and the top ten take 12%. The sequenced sample was PBMCs. These receptor sequences come from a woman aged 40 to 50 in good health. Some clones in this sample may be carry-over from other donors' samples.

The genes are TRBV7-2 and TRBJ2-5; 7 nucleotides align to TRBD2. This CDR3 is built from 14 residues. Germline CDR1 SGHTA, CDR2 FQGNSA. Germline trimming cut 6 bases from V and 4 bases from J; bases unmatched to any gene: 8. The CDR3 nucleotides are TGTGCCAGCAGTTACGGACTAGTCGGAGAGACCCAGTACTTC. Translation gives CASSYGLVGETQYF.

The gene calls are TRBV5-1 and TRBJ2-7, with D possibly matching TRBD1 (5 bases). CDR1 SGHRS and CDR2 YFSETQ come from the germline V gene. V lost 0 bases to trimming and J lost 2 bases, with 12 bases between them. The CDR3 runs to 15 residues. The chain's CDR3 is CASSLEGVVTYEQYF. Written as DNA, the CDR3 is TGCGCCAGCAGCTTGGAAGGGGTAGTCACCTACGAGCAGTACTTC.

The chain is built from TRBV2 and TRBJ2-5; D gene unclear. V lost 3 bases to trimming and J lost 5 bases, with 7 bases between them. Germline V gene sequence: CDR1 SNHLY, CDR2 FYNNEI. This CDR3 spans 12 amino acids. This chain's CDR3 is CASSDRSETQYF. The CDR3 nucleotides read TGTGCCAGCAGTGACAGGTCTGAGACCCAGTACTTC.

In this sample, this clone turned up once. The gene calls are TRBV6-1 and TRBJ2-7, with D unclear. Trimming stripped 6 bases from V and 3 bases from J, with 9 bases between. In germline, CDR1 is MNHNS, CDR2 SASEGT. The CDR3 covers 12 residues. Here the CDR3 reads CASRQSGYEQYF. As DNA, the CDR3 is TGTGCCAGCAGGCAATCAGGCTACGAGCAGTACTTC.

CDR3 amino acids: CASSMGTGYGYTF. The CDR3 DNA reads TGTGCCAGTAGTATGGGTACGGGCTATGGCTACACCTTC. The chain uses TRBV19 and TRBJ1-2, with no clear D. CDR1 LNHDA and CDR2 SQIVND come from the germline V gene (reference sequence). Trimming shortened V by 3 bases and J by 4 bases, and 9 bases separated the two germline ends. The CDR3 spans 13 residues. Drawing the rest from reference TRBV19 and TRBJ1-2, the complete variable domain is DGGITQSPKYLFRKEGQNVTLSCEQNLNHDAMYWYRQDPGQGLRLIYYSQIVNDFQKGDIAEGYSVSREKKESFPLTVTSAQKNPTAFYLCASSMGTGYGYTFGSGTRLTVV.

This chain uses TRBV2 with TRBJ2-7, with TRBD2 matching over 11 bases. V was clipped by 6 bases and J by 4 bases; unmatched bases: 5. CDR1 SNHLY and CDR2 FYNNEI come from the germline V gene. The CDR3 contains 14 residues. The CDR3, as DNA: TGTGCCAGCAGACGTAGCGGGAGGGGGTACGAGCAGTACTTC. Translated, it gives CASRRSGRGYEQYF.

This chain joins TRBV1 and TRBJ1-2. TRBV1 is a known pseudogene. The CDR3 spans 15 residues. This CDR3 is CTSSQEVGENYGYTF. The CDR3 coding sequence is TGCACCAGCAGCCAAGAAGTGGGGGAGAACTATGGCTACACCTTC.

The chain combines TRBV10-3 with TRBJ2-2, with D possibly matching TRBD2 (6 bases). Germline assignment: CDR1 ENHRY and CDR2 SYGVKD. V was pared by 4 bases and J by 7 bases, with 13 bases between. The CDR3 loop spans 14 amino acids. CDR3 sequence: CAISGLKEGGELFF. CDR3 nucleotides: TGTGCCATCAGTGGCCTGAAGGAGGGCGGGGAGCTGTTTTTT.

The chain combines TRBV30 with TRBJ1-1; the match to TRBD1 covers 10 bases. The CDR3 is 14 residues long. After removal of 3 bases from V and 5 bases from J, the junction contained 6 bases not matched to a gene. CDR1 is GTSNPN and CDR2 is SVGIG in the germline V gene (reference sequence). CDR3 bases: TGTGCCTGGAGGACAGGGGGCGGCGGAACTGAAGCTTTCTTT. Translating it yields CAWRTGGGGTEAFF.

This clone was counted once. The chain links TRBV5-1 to TRBJ2-3; D remains unclear. V lost 1 base, J lost 5 bases, and 8 bases lay in between. The CDR3 is made up of 13 amino acids. Germline loops: CDR1 SGHRS, CDR2 YFSETQ. The CDR3 protein is CASSLTWGDTQYF. DNA of the CDR3: TGCGCCAGCAGCTTGACCTGGGGAGATACGCAGTATTTT.

This clone was picked up a small number of times. The sample has other DNA sequences that encode this CDR3 too. The chain carries TRBV2 and TRBJ2-5, with TRBD2 identical over 7 bases. The CDR3 extends over 13 amino acids. Looked up from germline, CDR1 is SNHLY and CDR2 is FYNNEI. V was clipped by 6 bases and J by 4 bases; unmatched bases: 5. The CDR3 sequence: CASRVGGRETQYF. As DNA, the CDR3 is TGTGCCAGCAGAGTGGGGGGGAGAGAGACCCAGTACTTC.

This rearrangement joins TRBV25-1 to TRBJ2-2; maybe TRBD1 (6 bases). The CDR3 runs 16 residues. CDR1 is MGHDK and CDR2 is SYGVNS in the germline V gene. V shed 1 base and J shed 2 bases, with 11 bases lying between them. CDR3 DNA sequence: TGTGCCAGCAGTGAATCCGACAGGCACAACACCGGGGAGCTGTTTTTT. Protein product: CASSESDRHNTGELFF.